This record concerns one TCR beta chain sequence. CDR3 length: 16 amino acids. Trimming shortened V by 8 bases and J by 0 bases, and 14 bases separated the two germline ends. CDR1 is SGHTA, CDR2 FQGNSA, per germline. TCRdb recomputed calls from the RT-PCR reads with MiXCR, one row per CDR3 protein. The data show roughly 540,000 distinct CDR3 sequences, with approximately 20% seen just once and about 2.8% held by the top ten. The data belong to a study of response to subunit inactivated influenza vaccine. The same sample was also studied in work on T cells expressing NK-cell markers. Turning to that study: Template switching by 5'RACE with UMIs generated the TCR beta cDNA.

The gene calls are TRBV7-2 and TRBJ2-6; D may be TRBD1 (5 bases). The source is a man aged 50-59 years who received an inactivated influenza vaccine. Source: CD4+ T cells sorted from PBMCs, taken 11 to 12 days after vaccination. CDR3 protein: CASAPGLGSGANVLTF. The CDR3 DNA reads TGTGCCAGCGCTCCAGGGCTGGGCTCTGGGGCCAACGTCCTGACTTTC.